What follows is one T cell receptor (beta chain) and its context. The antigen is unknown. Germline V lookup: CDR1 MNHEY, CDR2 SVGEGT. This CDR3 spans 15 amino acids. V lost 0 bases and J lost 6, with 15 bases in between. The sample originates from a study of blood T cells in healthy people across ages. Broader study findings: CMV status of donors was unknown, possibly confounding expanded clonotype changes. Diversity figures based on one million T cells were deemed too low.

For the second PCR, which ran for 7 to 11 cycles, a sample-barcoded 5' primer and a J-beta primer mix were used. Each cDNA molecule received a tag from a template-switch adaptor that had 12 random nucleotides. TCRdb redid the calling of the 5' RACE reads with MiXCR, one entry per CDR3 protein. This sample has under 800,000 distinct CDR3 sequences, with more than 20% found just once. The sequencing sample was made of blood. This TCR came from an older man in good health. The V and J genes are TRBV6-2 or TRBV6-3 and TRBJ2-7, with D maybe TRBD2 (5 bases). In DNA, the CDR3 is TGTGCCAGCAGTTACTCTCGGCTAGCTTCTGTCGAGCAGTACTTC. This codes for CASSYSRLASVEQYF.